What follows are 26 T cell receptor beta chains derived from one specimen sequenced in a study of Ad26.COV2.S vaccination and SARS-CoV-2 variants. Only in-frame clones appear in the TCRdb table, and some are missing; sequencing was by immunoSEQ multiplex PCR. The table has about 420,000 clones, around 87% seen once. This sample's treatment: some 19 received Ad26.COV2.S at low or high dose, single or two shots; a few received placebo; per-sample allocation not given. Samples were taken on day 63 after the first vaccine or placebo injection. This specimen consisted of peripheral blood, obtained in a trial of Ad26.COV2.S vaccine versus placebo. These receptor sequences come from a person between 18 and 59 years old who received the Ad26.COV2.S COVID-19 vaccine or a placebo.

V gene TRBV7-8 combines with J gene TRBJ2-6; D gene ambiguous. CDR3 length: 14 residues. The V end was cut by 4 bases, the J end by 0 bases, with 4 bases between. CDR1 and CDR2 (germline): SGHVS, FQNEAQ. Here the CDR3 DNA reads TGTGCCAGCAGCTCGTACTCTGGGGCCAACGTCCTGACTTTC. Its translation: CASSSYSGANVLTF.

The genes are TRBV7-2 and TRBJ2-3; tentatively, D is TRBD1 or TRBD2 (5 bases each). This CDR3 has 15 amino acids. Germline assignment: CDR1 SGHTA and CDR2 FQGNSA. The V and J ends lost 5 bases and 5 bases respectively, with 17 bases between them. CDR3 sequence reads: CASSRDPLGEDTQYF. The CDR3 nucleotides read TGTGCCAGCAGCAGGGACCCGTTGGGAGAAGATACGCAGTATTTT. The variable domain in full, with the rest retrieved from reference TRBV7-2 and TRBJ2-3, is GAGVSQSPSNKVTEKGKDVELRCDPISGHTALYWYRQSLGQGLEFLIYFQGNSAPDKSGLPSDRFSAERTGGSVSTLTIQRTQQEDSAVYLCASSRDPLGEDTQYFGPGTRLTVL.

The CDR3 here is CASSLYSADTQYF. The CDR3 DNA reads TGCGCCAGCAGCTTGTATTCGGCAGATACGCAGTATTTT. The J gene is TRBJ2-3, the V gene TRBV5-1; D unclear. The CDR3 totals 13 residues. The V and J ends lost 1 base and 4 bases respectively, with 7 bases between them. Germline lookup yields CDR1 SGHRS and CDR2 YFSETQ.

The J gene is TRBJ2-3, the V gene TRBV28; 13 bases map to TRBD2. The CDR3 contains 17 residues. The germline V gene has CDR1 MDHEN and CDR2 SYDVKM. V gave up 6 bases and J gave up 0 bases; unmatched junction bases: 6. The CDR3 sequence: CASRPGTSGVSTDTQYF. In nucleotides, the CDR3 is TGTGCCAGCAGGCCGGGGACTAGCGGGGTTAGCACAGATACGCAGTATTTT.

This sequence joins TRBV5-6 and TRBJ1-2; no clear D. Trimming took 5 bases from V and 1 from J, leaving 9 bases between them. Per germline, CDR1 SGHDT and CDR2 YYEEEE. CDR3 size: 13 residues. CDR3 residues: CASSDGDNYGYTF. The DNA for the CDR3 is TGTGCCAGCAGTGATGGGGATAACTATGGCTACACCTTC.

V and J are TRBV4-3 and TRBJ2-3; 8 bases line up with TRBD2. The germline V gene encodes CDR1 LGHNA and CDR2 YSLEER. The CDR3 covers 15 residues. V trimming: 5 bases; J trimming: 0 bases; junction bases outside the gene matches: 4. CDR3 in amino acids: CASSYLAGSTDTQYF. The CDR3 bases are TGCGCCAGCAGCTACTTAGCGGGGAGCACAGATACGCAGTATTTT.

The chain couples TRBV7-2 to TRBJ2-7; no clear D gene. This CDR3 is built from 12 residues. Per the germline V gene, CDR1 is SGHTA and CDR2 is FQGNSA. Trimming removed 3 bases from V and 6 bases from J, with 9 bases in between. This CDR3 reads CASSFDLGEQYF. The CDR3 DNA reads TGTGCCAGCAGCTTTGACCTGGGCGAGCAGTACTTC.

V gene TRBV6-2 or TRBV6-3 combines with J gene TRBJ1-1, with 9 bases that match TRBD1. This CDR3 is 17 amino acids long. Germline-derived CDR1 and CDR2 are MNHEY and SVGEGT. V gave up 0 bases and J gave up 0 bases; unmatched junction bases: 5. CDR3 DNA sequence: TGTGCCAGCAGTTACTCGGCGGGGACAGGGTTGAACACTGAAGCTTTCTTT. Translation gives CASSYSAGTGLNTEAFF.

This rearrangement joins TRBV21-1 to TRBJ2-4; the table calls TRBD2, which could not be checked here. TRBV21-1 is reported as a pseudogene. This CDR3 region has 10 residues. The CDR3 region is CASSTRSGYF. As DNA, the CDR3 is TGTGCCAGCAGCACCCGGTCCGGGTACTTC.

This chain connects TRBV7-9 to TRBJ1-2, with 9 bases aligning to TRBD1. This CDR3 comprises 16 residues. CDR1 is SEHNR, CDR2 FQNEAQ, per germline (reference sequence). The ends lost 2 bases at V and 6 bases at J; junction bases unmatched: 10. The CDR3 DNA reads TGTGCCAGCAGCTTAAGTAGTCCCCGGGACAGGGATGGCTACACCTTC. This gives the protein CASSLSSPRDRDGYTF.

The chain joins TRBV30 to TRBJ2-5; D possibly uses TRBD1 or TRBD2 (5 bases each). This CDR3 is built from 14 residues. V was shortened by 5 bases and J by 5 bases, with 18 bases between the two germline ends. Germline V gene sequence: CDR1 GTSNPN, CDR2 SVGIG (reference sequence). CDR3 DNA: TGTGCCTGGGCCGGCGTGGGGGAGCGGGAGACCCAGTACTTC. Residues: CAWAGVGERETQYF.

The chain employs TRBV7-9 and TRBJ1-5, with unresolved D. Between the trimmed V and J ends, which lost 5 bases and 11 bases, there was a span of 7 bases. There are 10 residues in the CDR3. Germline V gene data show CDR1 as SEHNR and CDR2 as FQNEAQ (reference sequence). CDR3 coding DNA: TGTGCCAGCAGCCCCGGGGCCCAGCATTTT. Protein sequence: CASSPGAQHF.

The V gene is TRBV5-4, the J gene TRBJ2-3; D tentatively fits TRBD1 or TRBD2 (6 bases each). The CDR3 sequence is 15 residues long. V lost 3 bases and J lost 1, with 12 bases in between. Germline V lookup: CDR1 SGHNT, CDR2 YYREEE (reference sequence). The CDR3 DNA reads as TGTGCCAGCAGCTCTTCGGGGGCCGGCACAGATACGCAGTATTTT. This translates into CASSSSGAGTDTQYF.

This chain uses TRBV3-1 (or the pseudogene TRBV3-2) with TRBJ2-7; a weak D match, TRBD1 (5 bases). There are 14 residues in the CDR3. V was trimmed by 1 base and J by 1 base, leaving 8 bases between them. Germline-derived CDR1 and CDR2 are LGHDT and YNNKEL (reference sequence). The chain's CDR3 is CASSQVGVSYEQYF. The CDR3 bases are TGTGCCAGCAGCCAAGTAGGGGTTTCCTACGAGCAGTACTTC.

The genes are TRBV11-2 and TRBJ2-7, with D perhaps matching TRBD1 (5 bases). V was shortened by 5 bases and J by 1 base, with 15 bases between the two germline ends. Germline V gene data show CDR1 as SGHAT and CDR2 as FQNNGV. The CDR3 contains 15 residues. The CDR3 region has the DNA TGTGCCAGCAGCCCCCCGGCAGGGCCATCCTACGAGCAGTACTTC. Protein: CASSPPAGPSYEQYF.

The rearrangement uses TRBV6-5 and TRBJ2-2, with D tentatively TRBD1 (6 bases). The CDR3 is made up of 13 amino acids. Looked up from germline, CDR1 is MNHEY and CDR2 is SVGAGI. CDR3 sequence: CAVGAPNTGELFF. The CDR3, as DNA: TGTGCGGTGGGGGCGCCGAACACCGGGGAGCTGTTTTTT.

Only a few counts were recorded for this clone. The chain recombines TRBV30 with TRBJ2-5; D may be TRBD1 or TRBD2 (5 bases each). Germline CDR1 reads GTSNPN; CDR2 reads SVGIG (reference sequence). The CDR3 has 15 residues. Trimming cost V 0 bases and J 2 bases, with 13 bases left between them. The CDR3 region is CAWSVTRGEQETQYF. Here the CDR3 DNA reads TGTGCCTGGAGTGTAACGAGGGGAGAACAAGAGACCCAGTACTTC.

The chain combines TRBV7-9 with TRBJ1-6; D is uncertain. The CDR3 loop spans 14 amino acids. CDR1 SEHNR and CDR2 FQNEAQ come from the germline V gene (reference sequence). Trimming removed 4 bases from V and 7 bases from J, with 11 bases in between. The CDR3 here is CASSSRVGNSPLHF. In DNA, the CDR3 is TGTGCCAGCAGCTCTCGTGTTGGGAATTCACCCCTCCACTTT.

The chain combines TRBV7-2 with TRBJ1-6; 9 bases align to TRBD1. The CDR3 spans 17 residues. Germline V gene lookup returns CDR1 SGHTA and CDR2 FQGNSA. Losses at the gene ends were 2 bases for V and 7 bases for J; bases not matched to a gene: 9. This CDR3 reads CASSLTPSGQGNSPLHF. CDR3 coding DNA: TGTGCCAGCAGCTTAACCCCGTCCGGACAGGGGAATTCACCCCTCCACTTT.

J is TRBJ2-5 and V is TRBV5-6; D remains ambiguous. The CDR3 is 13 residues long. Germline CDR1 reads SGHDT; CDR2 reads YYEEEE. V was cut by 0 bases and J by 7 bases, with 10 bases left in between. The CDR3 DNA is TGTGCCAGCAGCTTGGGGGGTTCAATGACCCAGTACTTC. This translates into CASSLGGSMTQYF.

The chain couples TRBV27 to TRBJ1-6; D ambiguous. The CDR3 runs to 15 residues. Looked up from germline, CDR1 is MNHEY and CDR2 is SMNVEV (reference sequence). V was trimmed by 5 bases and J by 7 bases, leaving 15 bases between them. The chain's CDR3 is CASSGLTRRNSPLHF. The CDR3 nucleotides are TGTGCCAGCAGTGGTCTGACGCGGAGGAATTCACCCCTCCACTTT.

This sequence joins TRBV12-3 or TRBV12-4 and TRBJ1-5; D gene unclear. CDR3 length: 13 amino acids. The V and J ends lost 2 bases and 6 bases respectively, with 8 bases between them. The CDR3 region is CASSLLGGQPQHF. The CDR3 DNA is TGTGCCAGCAGTTTATTGGGAGGTCAGCCCCAGCATTTT.

This clone appeared once. The rearrangement links TRBV19 to TRBJ1-5, with a possible D match to TRBD1 (5 bases). Trimming removed 5 bases from V and 7 bases from J, with 9 bases in between. CDR3 length: 12 amino acids. Germline CDR1 reads LNHDA; CDR2 reads SQIVND (reference sequence). The CDR3 sequence is CASSPRDQPQHF. The DNA for the CDR3 is TGTGCCAGTAGTCCCAGGGACCAGCCCCAGCATTTT. Full variable domain (outside the CDR3, taken from reference TRBV19 and TRBJ1-5): DGGITQSPKYLFRKEGQNVTLSCEQNLNHDAMYWYRQDPGQGLRLIYYSQIVNDFQKGDIAEGYSVSREKKESFPLTVTSAQKNPTAFYLCASSPRDQPQHFGDGTRLSIL.

This clone was counted once. This chain connects TRBV9 to TRBJ2-1; 13 bases fit TRBD2. The CDR3 totals 16 residues. Germline lookup yields CDR1 SGDLS and CDR2 YYNGEE. The J segment lost 4 bases and the V segment lost 4 bases, leaving 5 bases of the junction unmatched. In DNA form, the CDR3 reads TGTGCCAGCAGCTTCCGGACTAGCGGGAGTTACAATGAGCAGTTCTTC. Translation gives CASSFRTSGSYNEQFF. Variable domain in full (rest from reference TRBV9 and TRBJ2-1): DSGVTQTPKHLITATGQRVTLRCSPRSGDLSVYWYQQSLDQGLQFLIQYYNGEERAKGNILERFSAQQFPDLHSELNLSSLELGDSALYFCASSFRTSGSYNEQFFGPGTRLTVL.

The chain recombines TRBV2 with TRBJ2-3; 7 positions match TRBD2. V dropped 8 bases and J dropped 2; count of bases not matched to a gene: 10. Germline V gene lookup returns CDR1 SNHLY and CDR2 FYNNEI. The CDR3 is 15 amino acids. The CDR3 loop reads CASAPGLLYTDTQYF. The CDR3, as DNA: TGTGCCAGCGCCCCGGGACTACTTTACACAGATACGCAGTATTTT.

The V and J genes are TRBV9 and TRBJ2-7; D might be TRBD2 (5 bases). This CDR3 has 13 amino acids. The V and J ends lost 6 bases and 6 bases respectively, with 16 bases between them. Germline V gene lookup returns CDR1 SGDLS and CDR2 YYNGEE. The CDR3 DNA reads as TGTGCCAGCACCCTAGATGGGGAGAGCGAGCAGTACTTC. Translating gives CASTLDGESEQYF.